The rows below give T cell receptor beta chains drawn from one sample of a study of regulatory T cells in long-lasting Graves disease. One entry per CDR3 protein results from TCRdb running MiXCR on the multiplex PCR reads. The top ten hold under 50% of the sample, which has 600,000 to 800,000 distinct CDR3 sequences, 25% to 35% seen once. Sequencing used peripheral blood mononuclear cells (PBMCs), obtained when the disease was refractory, from a patient treated with antithyroid drugs. Source of these receptors: a female donor with Graves disease. The CDR3 runs from the conserved cysteine through the conserved F or W. The order of the fields is clone size, J gene, D gene, V gene, CDR3 DNA, CDR3 protein. D genes are given only for firm matches. The listing skips clone size in some rows; elsewhere it reads once, few, many or a size class.

few,TRBJ2-7,.,TRBV6-2/TRBV6-3,TGTGCCAGCAGTTACATTCCAACCTACTACGAGCAGTACTTC,CASSYIPTYYEQYF
many,TRBJ1-2,.,TRBV28,TGTGCCAGCAGCCCCAGGTCTAACTATGGCTACACCTTC,CASSPRSNYGYTF
.,TRBJ1-6,TRBD1,TRBV6-5,TGTGCCAGCAGCTTACTTACCCGACAGGCGTGGGGACAGGTTTCCTCCAGGCGGCCCCTCCACTTT,CASSLLTRQAWGQVSSRRPLHF
many,TRBJ1-4,.,TRBV20-1,TGCAGTGCTAGCCACTCCGGGACATCTGCAACTAATGAAAAACTGTTTTTT,CSASHSGTSATNEKLFF
few,TRBJ1-2,TRBD1,TRBV28,TGTGCCAGCAGCCCCCCCGGGACAGGTATTAACTATGGCTACACCTTC,CASSPPGTGINYGYTF
many,TRBJ1-2,.,TRBV7-2,TGTGCCAGCAGCTTAGTTGGAGGGCGGGCTGGCTACACCTTC,CASSLVGGRAGYTF
few,TRBJ2-2,.,TRBV12-3/TRBV12-4,TGTGCCAGCAGTTTAGAAGGGCTAACGAACACCGGGGAGCTGTTTTTT,CASSLEGLTNTGELFF
.,TRBJ1-5,.,TRBV20-1,TGCAGTGCTAGAACAAAATACGGGGCCAGCAATCAGCCCCAGCATTTT,CSARTKYGASNQPQHF
few,TRBJ1-6,.,TRBV11-3,TGTGCCAGCAGCTTACTGTTGGGGGGGCCCCTCCACTTT,CASSLLLGGPLHF
few,TRBJ1-5,.,TRBV12-3/TRBV12-4,TGTGCCAGCAGTATACGACAGAAAAATCAGCCCCAGCATTTT,CASSIRQKNQPQHF
.,TRBJ1-1,.,TRBV27,TGTGCCAGCAGCAACCCTGGGGGGAACACTGAAGCTTTCTTT,CASSNPGGNTEAFF
few,TRBJ2-7,TRBD2,TRBV12-3/TRBV12-4,TGTGCCAGCAGCCAAAGTCCTAGCGGGAGTTCTTACGAGCAGTACTTC,CASSQSPSGSSYEQYF
few,TRBJ1-1,.,TRBV19,TGTGCCAGTTCAAAGGGTCTTCCGTACCCTGAAGCTTTCTTT,CASSKGLPYPEAFF
many,TRBJ2-5,.,TRBV20-1,TGCAGTGCTAGAGAAACGGGAGAGACCCAGTACTTC,CSARETGETQYF
many,TRBJ2-5,.,TRBV11-1,TGTGCCAGCAGCCCCGGCGGACAGACCCAAGAGACCCAGTACTTC,CASSPGGQTQETQYF
.,TRBJ1-2,TRBD1,TRBV27,TGTGCCAGCAGTGTAAATACAGGGGGCACCGGCGGCTACACCTTC,CASSVNTGGTGGYTF
many,TRBJ2-7,.,TRBV11-2,TGTGCCAGCAGCAGTACCGGGACCCCCTACGAGCAGTACTTC,CASSSTGTPYEQYF
many,TRBJ2-7,TRBD1,TRBV7-2,TGTGCCAGCAGCTTAGATTACAGGGGTTACGAGCAGTACTTC,CASSLDYRGYEQYF
.,TRBJ2-7,TRBD2,TRBV6-1,TGTGCCAGCCGCAGCGGGGGCAGCTCCTACGAGCAGTACTTC,CASRSGGSSYEQYF
few,TRBJ1-1,TRBD1,TRBV6-1,TGTGCCAGCACCGAACTACGACAGGGGCAGAACACTGAAGCTTTCTTT,CASTELRQGQNTEAFF
few,TRBJ1-5,.,TRBV5-6,TGTGCCAGCAGCCAAGCCGGGACAAGAGATCAGCCCCAGCATTTT,CASSQAGTRDQPQHF
.,TRBJ1-4,TRBD1,TRBV5-1,TGCGCCAGCAGCCCCGACAGGGGATCAGCAACTAATGAAAAACTGTTTTTT,CASSPDRGSATNEKLFF
few,TRBJ1-2,.,TRBV9,TGTGCCAGCAGCGTAGAAACAGGGATGCCCGGCTATGGCTACACCTTC,CASSVETGMPGYGYTF
few,TRBJ2-7,TRBD2,TRBV29-1,TGCAGCGCTGAAGATGGGGGACTAGCGGGTATCGGGTACGAGCAGTACTTC,CSAEDGGLAGIGYEQYF
.,TRBJ1-6,.,TRBV20-1,TGCAGTGCTAGAGCCTTGATTTCCCAGTCCTATAATTCACCCCTCCACTTT,CSARALISQSYNSPLHF
few,TRBJ2-4,.,TRBV10-3,TGTGCCATCAGTCAGCCCGGGCCCGAGGTCAAAAACATTCAGTACTTC,CAISQPGPEVKNIQYF
.,TRBJ1-4,.,TRBV4-1,TGCGCCAGCAGCCCCTTGGCGGGGACAACTAATGAAAAACTGTTTTTT,CASSPLAGTTNEKLFF
few,TRBJ2-7,TRBD2,TRBV20-1,TGCAGTGCTAGTGGGACTAGCGGGGACCCTCACTACGAGCAGTACTTC,CSASGTSGDPHYEQYF
.,TRBJ1-4,.,TRBV28,TGTGCCAGCAGTATAACGGGACCCTTGAATGAAAAACTGTTTTTT,CASSITGPLNEKLFF
few,TRBJ1-1,.,TRBV7-3,TGTGCCAGCAACTTAAGCACAGGGTCTGAAGCTTTCTTT,CASNLSTGSEAFF
many,TRBJ1-1,.,TRBV27,TGTGCCAGCAGCTTAGTAGTAGGGAACACTGAAGCTTTCTTT,CASSLVVGNTEAFF
few,TRBJ1-5,.,TRBV6-1,TGTGCCAGCACCATCAGTGCAAACAATCAGCCCCAGCATTTT,CASTISANNQPQHF
.,TRBJ1-5,TRBD1,TRBV12-3/TRBV12-4,TGTGCCAGCAGTTTTGACCCTCATCCTGGGCAGGGGGGCAATCAGCCCCAGCATTTT,CASSFDPHPGQGGNQPQHF
.,TRBJ2-7,.,TRBV19,TGTGCCAGTAGCCGTCTTAAGGACAGCAGCTACGAGCAGTACTTC,CASSRLKDSSYEQYF
.,TRBJ2-2,TRBD1,TRBV9,TGTGCCAGCAGCGTACAAGACAGGGCGAACACCGGGGAGCTGTTTTTT,CASSVQDRANTGELFF
many,TRBJ2-7,TRBD2,TRBV20-1,TGCAGTGCTAGTCTTCGCCGACTAGCGGGAGGACCTACCTACGAGCAGTACTTC,CSASLRRLAGGPTYEQYF
once,TRBJ2-4,.,TRBV10-3,TGTGCCATCAGTGATCAGGCCAAAAACATTCAGTACTTC,CAISDQAKNIQYF
.,TRBJ2-4,.,TRBV11-2,TGTGCCAGCAGCCAAACATTCCGGCGGAGGGGAAATTCCATTCAGTACTTC,CASSQTFRRRGNSIQYF
.,TRBJ1-2,.,TRBV30,TGTGCCTGCCCCGCCCTCGGGGACTATGGCTACACCTTC,CACPALGDYGYTF
.,TRBJ2-5,TRBD2,TRBV20-1,TGCAGTGCTACCGGACTAGCGGGAGGGCCCAGGGAGACCCAGTACTTC,CSATGLAGGPRETQYF
.,TRBJ2-3,TRBD2,TRBV14,TGTGCCAGCAGCCCCTGGATTAGCGGGAGGGCTAGCACAGATACGCAGTATTTT,CASSPWISGRASTDTQYF
once,TRBJ1-2,.,TRBV4-1,TGCGCCAGCAGCCAAGATCCAGGGCTTAACTATGGCTACACCTTC,CASSQDPGLNYGYTF
.,TRBJ2-7,.,TRBV5-1,TGCGCCAGCACCTCGGCGGAAGGAAACTACGAGCAGTACTTC,CASTSAEGNYEQYF
.,TRBJ1-4,.,TRBV20-1,TGCAGTGCTAGATGGTCCGGGACACCAGCAACTAATGAAAAACTGTTTTTT,CSARWSGTPATNEKLFF
once,TRBJ2-7,.,TRBV3-1,TGTGCCAGCAATCTTGGGGGCGAGCAGTACTTC,CASNLGGEQYF